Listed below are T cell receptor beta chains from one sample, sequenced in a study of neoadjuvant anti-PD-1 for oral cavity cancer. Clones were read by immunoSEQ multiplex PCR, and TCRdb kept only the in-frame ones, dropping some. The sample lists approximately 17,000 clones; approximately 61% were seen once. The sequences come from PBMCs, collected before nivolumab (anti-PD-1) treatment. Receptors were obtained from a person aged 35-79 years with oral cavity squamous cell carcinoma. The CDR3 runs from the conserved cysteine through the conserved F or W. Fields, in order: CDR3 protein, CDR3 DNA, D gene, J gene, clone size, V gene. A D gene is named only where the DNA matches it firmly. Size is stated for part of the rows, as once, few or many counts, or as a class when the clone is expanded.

cdr3_aa: CASSMPTGGYGYTF
cdr3_nt: TGTGCCAGTAGTATGCCGACGGGGGGATATGGCTACACCTTC
d_call: NA
j_call: TRBJ1-2
clone_size: few
v_call: TRBV19

cdr3_aa: CASRTGTVQETQYF
cdr3_nt: TGTGCCAGCAGGACCGGGACAGTCCAAGAGACCCAGTACTTC
d_call: TRBD1
j_call: TRBJ2-5
clone_size: NA
v_call: TRBV6-5

cdr3_aa: CASSLGVSGTNTGELFF
cdr3_nt: TGCGCCAGCAGCTTGGGCGTTAGCGGAACGAACACCGGGGAGCTGTTTTTT
d_call: NA
j_call: TRBJ2-2
clone_size: few
v_call: TRBV5-1

cdr3_aa: CASRGRQLNTEAFF
cdr3_nt: TGTGCCAGCAGAGGTCGACAGTTGAACACTGAAGCTTTCTTT
d_call: NA
j_call: TRBJ1-1
clone_size: NA
v_call: TRBV6-1

cdr3_aa: CASKMGATNEKLFF
cdr3_nt: TGTGCCAGCAAGATGGGAGCAACTAATGAAAAACTGTTTTTT
d_call: NA
j_call: TRBJ1-4
clone_size: NA
v_call: TRBV2

cdr3_aa: CASSLEGRDIGLAQYF
cdr3_nt: TGTGCCAGCAGCTTAGAGGGGAGGGACATTGGGTTAGCGCAGTATTTT
d_call: NA
j_call: TRBJ2-3
clone_size: NA
v_call: TRBV7-2

cdr3_aa: CAWSPRLGGVAGELFF
cdr3_nt: TGTGCCTGGAGTCCTCGACTCGGGGGGGTTGCCGGGGAGCTGTTTTTT
d_call: TRBD2
j_call: TRBJ2-2
clone_size: NA
v_call: TRBV30

cdr3_aa: CASRAQGAENTIYF
cdr3_nt: TGTGCCAGCAGAGCTCAGGGGGCCGAGAACACCATATATTTT
d_call: TRBD1
j_call: TRBJ1-3
clone_size: NA
v_call: TRBV6-5

cdr3_aa: CASSQQALGNTIYF
cdr3_nt: TGTGCCAGCAGCCAACAGGCCCTCGGGAACACCATATATTTT
d_call: NA
j_call: TRBJ1-3
clone_size: few
v_call: TRBV6-1

cdr3_aa: CASSVPRAGGESYEQYF
cdr3_nt: TGTGCCAGCAGTGTCCCAAGAGCGGGAGGAGAGTCCTACGAGCAGTACTTC
d_call: TRBD2
j_call: TRBJ2-7
clone_size: NA
v_call: TRBV6-1

cdr3_aa: CAWGLAGATWRHEQFF
cdr3_nt: TGTGCCTGGGGACTAGCGGGAGCCACCTGGAGGCATGAGCAGTTCTTC
d_call: TRBD2
j_call: TRBJ2-1
clone_size: NA
v_call: TRBV30

cdr3_aa: CASSLVVINEQFF
cdr3_nt: TGTGCCAGCAGCTTAGTAGTCATCAATGAGCAGTTCTTC
d_call: NA
j_call: TRBJ2-1
clone_size: NA
v_call: TRBV7-9

cdr3_aa: CASAWGEADQPQHF
cdr3_nt: TGTGCCAGCGCCTGGGGGGAGGCAGATCAGCCCCAGCATTTT
d_call: NA
j_call: TRBJ1-5
clone_size: NA
v_call: TRBV6-6

cdr3_aa: CASSIGTSGTDTQYF
cdr3_nt: TGTGCCAGCAGTATTGGGACTAGCGGCACAGATACGCAGTATTTT
d_call: TRBD2
j_call: TRBJ2-3
clone_size: few
v_call: TRBV6-6

cdr3_aa: CASSYHGGGQTDTQYF
cdr3_nt: TGTGCCAGCAGCTACCATGGGGGAGGGCAGACAGATACGCAGTATTTT
d_call: TRBD2
j_call: TRBJ2-3
clone_size: NA
v_call: TRBV11-2

cdr3_aa: CASRTPGQGNDEQYF
cdr3_nt: TGTGCCAGCAGAACTCCGGGACAGGGAAACGACGAGCAGTACTTC
d_call: TRBD1
j_call: TRBJ2-7
clone_size: NA
v_call: TRBV28

cdr3_aa: CSARGQGEAFF
cdr3_nt: TGCAGTGCTAGAGGCCAGGGTGAAGCTTTCTTT
d_call: NA
j_call: TRBJ1-1
clone_size: NA
v_call: TRBV20-1

cdr3_aa: CASSLGTSGSLGNEQFF
cdr3_nt: TGTGCCAGCAGCTTGGGGACTAGCGGGAGCCTCGGCAATGAGCAGTTCTTC
d_call: TRBD2
j_call: TRBJ2-1
clone_size: NA
v_call: TRBV5-4

cdr3_aa: CASSGQNTDTQYF
cdr3_nt: TGTGCCAGCAGCGGACAGAACACAGATACGCAGTATTTT
d_call: NA
j_call: TRBJ2-3
clone_size: NA
v_call: TRBV6-6

cdr3_aa: CASTRGGEDTIYF
cdr3_nt: TGTGCCAGCACCCGAGGGGGGGAAGACACCATATATTTT
d_call: NA
j_call: TRBJ1-3
clone_size: NA
v_call: TRBV11-2

cdr3_aa: CASSRTQLYEQYF
cdr3_nt: TGTGCCAGCAGTAGGACTCAGCTGTACGAGCAGTACTTC
d_call: NA
j_call: TRBJ2-7
clone_size: once
v_call: TRBV6-1

cdr3_aa: CASSPRTRPYEQYF
cdr3_nt: TGTGCCAGCAGTCCTCGGACTCGACCCTACGAGCAGTACTTC
d_call: NA
j_call: TRBJ2-7
clone_size: few
v_call: TRBV28

cdr3_aa: CASSYSAGAISYEQYF
cdr3_nt: TGTGCCAGCAGTTACTCGGCGGGAGCAATATCCTACGAGCAGTACTTC
d_call: TRBD2
j_call: TRBJ2-7
clone_size: NA
v_call: TRBV6-5

cdr3_aa: CASSPNRGLGEQYF
cdr3_nt: TGTGCCAGCAGCCCCAACAGGGGCCTGGGAGAGCAGTACTTC
d_call: TRBD1
j_call: TRBJ2-7
clone_size: NA
v_call: TRBV11-1

cdr3_aa: CASSLQGWGYTF
cdr3_nt: TGTGCCAGTAGCCTACAGGGATGGGGCTACACCTTC
d_call: NA
j_call: TRBJ1-2
clone_size: NA
v_call: TRBV19

cdr3_aa: CASSLKTVDFQFF
cdr3_nt: TGTGCCAGCAGCTTAAAAACGGTCGACTTTCAGTTCTTC
d_call: NA
j_call: TRBJ2-1
clone_size: NA
v_call: TRBV5-4

cdr3_aa: CASSRSRVETQYF
cdr3_nt: TGCGCCAGCAGCCGCTCGAGGGTAGAGACCCAGTACTTC
d_call: NA
j_call: TRBJ2-5
clone_size: once
v_call: TRBV5-1

cdr3_aa: CASSTSRASEQYF
cdr3_nt: TGTGCCAGCAGCACTTCCCGAGCCTCCGAGCAGTACTTC
d_call: NA
j_call: TRBJ2-7
clone_size: NA
v_call: TRBV7-2

cdr3_aa: CASSLTGTANTGELFF
cdr3_nt: TGTGCCAGCAGTCTAACAGGGACCGCGAACACCGGGGAGCTGTTTTTT
d_call: NA
j_call: TRBJ2-2
clone_size: NA
v_call: TRBV27

cdr3_aa: CASSPAGLPEVHEQFF
cdr3_nt: TGTGCCAGCAGCCCTGCGGGACTCCCGGAGGTCCATGAGCAGTTCTTC
d_call: NA
j_call: TRBJ2-1
clone_size: NA
v_call: TRBV2

cdr3_aa: CASSQVEGEKLFF
cdr3_nt: TGCGCCAGCAGCCAGGTTGAAGGGGAAAAACTGTTTTTT
d_call: NA
j_call: TRBJ1-4
clone_size: NA
v_call: TRBV4-1